This TCR beta chain is from a study of cytomegalovirus exposure and HLA in healthy donors (TCRdb year 2017). Regarding the study in general: An earlier analysis of some 500 of the donors reported roughly 270 Gb of sequence data and roughly 110 million unique TCR beta sequences from about 200 million T cells. Rather than using new phenotypic data, the later analysis identified candidate immune exposures from TCR beta sequences and from how often those sequences occurred across donors. HLA typing included class I and class II loci at four-digit resolution. A later genetic analysis used genome-wide SNP genotypes for about three fifths of the 666 donors, treating that subset as a discovery cohort. An earlier analysis of around 540 of the donors applied high-throughput TCR beta sequencing to assess whether each TCR beta V gene segment acted as functional or pseudogenic. Donor age, sex, ethnicity and CMV serostatus were compiled alongside the repertoire data. A handful of DR-DQ haplotypes were handled as single units for association and clustering because linkage in the cohort was strong. Roughly 300 gigabases of sequencing data and 78 million or so unique TCR sequences were included in an early release covering over 600 HLA-typed donors. High-throughput TCR immunosequencing, statistical association of individual TCRs with disease status, and machine learning were combined to predict cytomegalovirus infection status. To study patterns of TCR occurrence, a later analysis re-analyzed previously published TCR beta repertoires from 650 to 750 donors and added high-resolution HLA genotyping. Using immunosequencing, the study profiled T cell repertoires from 550 to 750 subjects and related those repertoires to cytomegalovirus serostatus. A separate validation cohort of roughly 130 different subjects was used in addition to the roughly 670-subject first cohort. The study aimed to test whether cataloging public T cell receptors could reveal signatures of past pathogen exposure. The genetic ancestry cluster associated with self-reported Caucasian donors included 81% of the approximately 410 genotyped donors. Every discovery cohort repertoire had been produced on one sequencing platform. On average, over 200,000 unique TCR beta nucleotide sequences were sequenced per donor among 398 genotyped donors of the cohort, with roughly 19% of those sequences being non-productive. The number of donors typed differed by locus, with about 629-630 for A, B, C, DRB1 and DQB1, more than 500 for DQA1, approximately 580 for DPA1, and 450 to 480 for DPB1.

CDR1 and CDR2 (LNHDA, SQIVND) derive from the germline V gene (reference sequence). From the cysteine up to the phenylalanine, the CDR3 has a length of 16 residues. Kept here is only the CDR3 DNA, which spans 48 bases and is read in frame from base 1. The germline V and J ends show losses of 1 base and 0 bases respectively, and no gene match explains 5 bases of the junction. The cohort was made up of roughly 670 healthy bone marrow donors. At the time of sampling, all cohort members were nominally healthy, though unrecorded immune exposures were likely present. The donor tested CMV seropositive and was one of the 289 seropositive cohort members. A peripheral blood sample was provided by each donor, and peripheral blood mononuclear cells were used for TCR beta sequencing. Genomic DNA extraction from the blood cell samples was performed with the Qiagen DNeasy Blood Extraction Kit. The paper as a whole reports these results and caveats: Most TCR sequences were observed very rarely across donors, whereas some public TCRs were present in many individuals. A group of highly shared sequence variants was considered likely to be a technical artifact of the sequencing pipeline. Roughly 17 rarely observed V segments, including chromosome 9 orphons, were excluded from the earlier analysis of a few hundred of the donors because counts were too low. In a later genetic analysis, a missense DCLRE1C variant was associated with V-gene and J-gene trimming of TCR beta chains, and the association was replicated in an independent cohort. Only TCR beta chains were sequenced in this cohort, and the absence of alpha or paired-chain data limited detectable features. Linkage disequilibrium might explain the correlated functional status among segregating V segments, but an unknown experimental factor could not be ruled out. Because the 87-base-pair reads could not distinguish some IMGT-functional V segments, including TRBV6-2 and TRBV6-3, those segments were excluded. Several of the top co-occurrence clusters appeared to be linked to parvovirus B19, influenza, CMV and Epstein-Barr virus, according to a later analysis. Broadly in line with IMGT annotations, most TCR beta V segments showed up in productive rearrangements about 90% or about 30% of the time in an earlier analysis of roughly 590 of the donors. Sequencing depth was assumed to be roughly uniform across donors in the presence/absence analyses, though that assumption may not hold. In a later analysis, HLA-associated TCR beta chains were found to be more clonally expanded and to have lower generation probabilities than equally common non-associated chains. A few of the identified cytomegalovirus-associated TCR beta chains were confirmed in vitro to be specific for cytomegalovirus antigens. Most CMV-associated TCR beta chains appeared to be HLA-restricted in a later analysis, and the HLA associations seemed to be driven largely by CMV exposure. In both the original and validation cohorts, the classifier was reported to diagnose cytomegalovirus status with high specificity and sensitivity. A later analysis found that TCR association rates varied across HLA loci, with DRB1 alleles showing the most associated TCRs and HLA-C alleles the fewest. It was suggested by the authors that the approach could potentially be generalized to other disease states and immunological phenotypes. In the study, approximately 160 TCR beta chains were listed as associated with cytomegalovirus. In a later analysis, over 15,000 TCR beta sequences were associated with specific HLA alleles at a false discovery rate of 0.05. In a later genetic analysis, fewer N-insertions in productive TCRs were reported among donors in an Asian-associated ancestry cluster than the roughly 700-donor mean. A further reported finding was that TCR beta sequences accurately predicted the HLA-A and HLA-B alleles for most subjects in the first cohort. When HLA alleles, especially DR and DQ, strongly co-occurred, attributing TCR associations to individual alleles was difficult. Because some donors lacked HLA typing at each locus, the association tests relied only on the typed subset. CMV serostatus was the only immune exposure information available for the cohort.

Points on this clone: Its antigen is unknown.

The library was prepared using the immunoSEQ multiplex PCR assay. The multiplex PCR relied on a mix of 60 forward primers for TCR Vbeta segments and 13 reverse primers for TCR Jbeta segments. The CDR3 region of rearranged TCR beta genes was amplified from genomic DNA by a multiplex PCR assay. The amplified TCR beta libraries were sequenced on the Illumina HiSeq System as 87-base-pair reads. The original methods were these. Across the 700 or so repertoires, a later analysis counted 60 million to 90 million unique TCR beta chains, some 11 million of which were shared by at least two donors. Raw reads were error-corrected and collapsed into unique sequences by a nearest-neighbor algorithm in which closely related sequences were merged to remove PCR and sequencing errors. V, D and J gene segments were assigned by aligning CDR3 sequences to IMGT reference sequences. For a sequence to be retained, at least a six-nucleotide match to both a V gene segment and a J gene segment was required. Rearrangements were called productive when the CDR3 lacked stop codons and stayed in frame with V and J; all others were non-productive. CDR3 was defined according to IMGT convention as the region running from the second conserved V-encoded cysteine to the conserved J-encoded phenylalanine. Sequences without an unambiguous match to a single V gene segment were excluded from the earlier analysis of 500 to 700 of the donors. An earlier analysis of just under 600 of the donors called V segments functional above 56.7% productive rearrangements and segregating when the between-donor standard deviation exceeded 5%. A statistical classification framework was built to diagnose cytomegalovirus status from the catalog of TCR beta chain sequences. In a later analysis, V and J genes were assigned by comparing TCR nucleotide sequences against IMGT/GENE-DB human TR gene sequences. A later analysis assigned CDR3 sequences and most-parsimonious VDJ recombination scenarios with the TCRdist pipeline. In a later analysis, each TCR beta chain was defined by its CDR3 amino acid sequence together with its V-gene family, and reads lacking a unique V-gene family were excluded. To address suspected cross-contamination and a sequencing artifact, a later analysis removed 550 to 750 highly shared, low-generation-probability nucleotide sequences. In a later analysis, a clonal expansion index for each public chain was calculated from normalized within-repertoire ranks of inferred template counts. Generation probabilities in a later analysis came from a VDJ recombination model fitted to out-of-frame rearrangements, and those results were checked against IGoR. A later analysis scored TCR-TCR, TCR-HLA and TCR-CMV co-occurrence with hypergeometric tests, applying a repertoire-size bias correction to TCR pairs. In a later analysis, false discovery rates were estimated by permuting HLA or CMV assignments 20 times. A later analysis grouped co-occurring TCRs with DBSCAN, adding TCRdist sequence similarity when clustering within HLA-allele-positive subsets. Repertoires with fewer than 30,000 or more than 120,000 public chains, plus five repertoires with anomalous nucleotide sharing, were excluded from co-occurrence clustering. Sourced from immuneACCESS, this table was stored by TCRdb with only in-frame sequences that have V and J called. A share of the clones is absent; for the studies checked, an unresolved V gene accounts for under half, and the remainder has no known explanation. V and J calls and clone size come straight from that table; D and trimming were deduced from the DNA. The sample's clone listing holds 20,000 to 25,000 clones. 22% of the sample belongs to the ten largest clones.

The sequence was obtained from a man aged 60-69 years in good health and CMV-seropositive. The sequence links TRBV19 to TRBJ2-7, and 8 junction bases match TRBD2. The sequenced sample was PBMCs. The DNA sequence is TGTGCCAGTAGTATAGTGGCTAGCGGGCGCTCCTACGAGCAGTACTTC. This sequence encodes CASSIVASGRSYEQYF. Reference TRBV19 and TRBJ2-7 proteins supply the regions before and after the CDR3; the full variable domain is: DGGITQSPKYLFRKEGQNVTLSCEQNLNHDAMYWYRQDPGQGLRLIYYSQIVNDFQKGDIAEGYSVSREKKESFPLTVTSAQKNPTAFYLCASSIVASGRSYEQYFGPGTRLTVT.